This T cell receptor (beta chain) appears in the sequencing data of a study of blood T cells in healthy people across ages. General study results and limits: The recorded TCR beta diversity per million T cells decreased in a roughly linear manner with age. Those diversity estimates obtained from one million T cells were thought to be underestimates.

A sample-barcoded 5' primer and a J-beta primer mix were used in a second PCR of roughly 6 to 11 cycles. A template-switch adaptor with 12 random nucleotides tagged each cDNA molecule. TCRdb independently ran MiXCR on the 5' RACE reads; one entry per CDR3 protein. The top ten hold under 3% of the sample, which has around 780,000 distinct CDR3 sequences, roughly 25% seen once. Germline values: CDR1 DFQATT, CDR2 SNEGSKA (reference sequence). Trimming shortened V by 6 bases and J by 5 bases, and 16 bases separated the two germline ends. CDR3 length: 13 amino acids. This clonotype appeared a few times. Its target is not known. These data are also associated with another study on T cells of mothers and their children. Per that paper: Compared with unrelated pairs, related mother-child pairs had slightly higher, non-significant overlap.

The sequencing sample was made of blood. This sequence joins TRBV20-1 and TRBJ2-5; D call uncertain. The TCR was taken from a boy aged 5-17 years in good health. The CDR3 sequence: CSAPFGGGETQYF. For the CDR3, the DNA is TGCAGTGCCCCTTTCGGCGGTGGGGAGACCCAGTACTTC.